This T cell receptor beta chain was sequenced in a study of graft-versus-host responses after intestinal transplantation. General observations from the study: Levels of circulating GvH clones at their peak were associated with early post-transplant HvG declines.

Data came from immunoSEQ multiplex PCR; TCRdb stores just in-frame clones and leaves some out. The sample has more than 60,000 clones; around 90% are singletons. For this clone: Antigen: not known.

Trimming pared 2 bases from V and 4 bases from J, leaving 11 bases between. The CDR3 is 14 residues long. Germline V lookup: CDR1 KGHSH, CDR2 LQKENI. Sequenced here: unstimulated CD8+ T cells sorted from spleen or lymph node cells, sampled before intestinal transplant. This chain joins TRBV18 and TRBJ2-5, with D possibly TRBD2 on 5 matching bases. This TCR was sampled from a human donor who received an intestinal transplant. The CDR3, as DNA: TGTGCCAGCTCACCAGGACTCTCGTCAGAGACCCAGTACTTC. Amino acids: CASSPGLSSETQYF.